The entry that follows covers one T cell receptor beta chain sequence. Its target is unknown. The sample comes from a study of cytomegalovirus exposure and HLA in healthy donors. Study outcomes and limitations: Beyond CMV serostatus, there was no information to go on about immune exposure. Previously analyzed data showed that most TCR beta V segments were productive at a frequency of about 90% or about 30%. For presence/absence analyses, sequencing depth was assumed to be roughly uniform across donors. A later analysis associated roughly 15,000 TCR beta sequences with HLA alleles at a 0.05 false discovery rate.

Both 60 Vbeta primers and 13 Jbeta primers went into the PCR. This table comes from immunoSEQ multiplex PCR, and its TCRdb copy is limited to in-frame clones, with some not included. This table holds 99,000 or so clones, roughly two thirds found once. This CDR3 is 13 amino acids long. The germline V gene has CDR1 GTSNPN and CDR2 SVGIG (reference sequence). V lost 4 bases, J lost 2 bases, and 4 bases stayed unmatched. Sequenced: PBMCs. V gene TRBV30 combines with J gene TRBJ2-7, with 8 bases lining up with TRBD1. The sequence was obtained from a man between 25 and 39 years old in good health and CMV-seronegative. DNA of the CDR3: TGTGCCTGGAAGGGACAGGTAACCTACGAGCAGTACTTC. It yields the protein CAWKGQVTYEQYF. The whole variable domain, remainder taken from reference TRBV30 and TRBJ2-7, is SQTIHQWPATLVQPVGSPLSLECTVEGTSNPNLYWYRQAAGRGLQLLFYSVGIGQISSEVPQNLSASRPQDRQFILSSKKLLLSDSGFYLCAWKGQVTYEQYFGPGTRLTVT.